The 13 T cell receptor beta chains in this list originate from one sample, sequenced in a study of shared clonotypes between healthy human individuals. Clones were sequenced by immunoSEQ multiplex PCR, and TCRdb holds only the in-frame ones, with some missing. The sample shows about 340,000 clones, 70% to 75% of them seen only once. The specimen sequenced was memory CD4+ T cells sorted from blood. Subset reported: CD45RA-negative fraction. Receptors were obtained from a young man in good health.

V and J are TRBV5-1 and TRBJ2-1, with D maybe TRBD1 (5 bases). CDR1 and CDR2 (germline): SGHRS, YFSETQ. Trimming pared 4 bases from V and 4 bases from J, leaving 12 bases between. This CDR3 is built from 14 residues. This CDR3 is CASSAPTVYNEQFF. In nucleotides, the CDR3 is TGCGCCAGCAGCGCCCCGACAGTTTACAATGAGCAGTTCTTC.

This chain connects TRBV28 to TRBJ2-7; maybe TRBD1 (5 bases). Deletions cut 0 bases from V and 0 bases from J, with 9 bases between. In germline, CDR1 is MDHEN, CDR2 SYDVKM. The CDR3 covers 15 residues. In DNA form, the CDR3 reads TGTGCCAGCAGTTTATGGGACAAGAGCTCCTACGAGCAGTACTTC. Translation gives CASSLWDKSSYEQYF.

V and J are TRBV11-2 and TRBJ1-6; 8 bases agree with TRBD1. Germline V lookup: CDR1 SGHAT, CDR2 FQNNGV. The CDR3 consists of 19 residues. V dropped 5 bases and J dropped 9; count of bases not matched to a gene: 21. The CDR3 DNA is TGTGCCAGCAGCCCAAGATCCCGGCAGGGGGCCCTTGGGATTTCACCCCTCCACTTT. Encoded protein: CASSPRSRQGALGISPLHF.

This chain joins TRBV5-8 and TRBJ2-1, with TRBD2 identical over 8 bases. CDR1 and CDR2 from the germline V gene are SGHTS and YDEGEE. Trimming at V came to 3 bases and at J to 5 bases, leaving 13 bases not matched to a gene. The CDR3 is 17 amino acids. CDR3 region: CASSSSPSSGSHNEQFF. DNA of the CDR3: TGTGCCAGCAGCTCCTCTCCATCCAGCGGGAGCCACAATGAGCAGTTCTTC.

The CDR3 nucleotides are TGTGCCAGCCAGAAAGAGTTACCAGATACGCAGTATTTT. As protein: CASQKELPDTQYF. The gene calls are TRBV5-5 and TRBJ2-3; D not certain. Trimming removed 7 bases from V and 4 bases from J, with 13 bases in between. CDR1 SGHKS and CDR2 YYEKEE come from the germline V gene (reference sequence). CDR3 size: 13 residues.

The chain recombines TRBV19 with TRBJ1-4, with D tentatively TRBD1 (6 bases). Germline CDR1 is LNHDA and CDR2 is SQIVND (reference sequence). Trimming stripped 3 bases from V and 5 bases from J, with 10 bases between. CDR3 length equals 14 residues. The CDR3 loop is CASSIRTVNEKLFF. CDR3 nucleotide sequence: TGTGCCAGTAGTATCCGGACAGTGAATGAAAAACTGTTTTTT. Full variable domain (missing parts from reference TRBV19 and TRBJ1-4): DGGITQSPKYLFRKEGQNVTLSCEQNLNHDAMYWYRQDPGQGLRLIYYSQIVNDFQKGDIAEGYSVSREKKESFPLTVTSAQKNPTAFYLCASSIRTVNEKLFFGSGTQLSVL.

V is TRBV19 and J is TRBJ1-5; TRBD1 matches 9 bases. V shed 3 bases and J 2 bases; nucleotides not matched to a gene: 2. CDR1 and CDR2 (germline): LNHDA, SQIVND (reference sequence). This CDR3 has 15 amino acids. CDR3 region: CASSIRDRGNQPQHF. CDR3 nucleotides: TGTGCCAGTAGTATCCGGGACAGGGGCAATCAGCCCCAGCATTTT.

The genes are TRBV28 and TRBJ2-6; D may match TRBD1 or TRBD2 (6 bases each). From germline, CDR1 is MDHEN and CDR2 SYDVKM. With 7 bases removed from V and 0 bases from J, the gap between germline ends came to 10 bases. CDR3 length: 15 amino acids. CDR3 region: CASTGGSSGANVLTF. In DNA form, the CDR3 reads TGTGCCAGCACCGGGGGCAGCTCTGGGGCCAACGTCCTGACTTTC.

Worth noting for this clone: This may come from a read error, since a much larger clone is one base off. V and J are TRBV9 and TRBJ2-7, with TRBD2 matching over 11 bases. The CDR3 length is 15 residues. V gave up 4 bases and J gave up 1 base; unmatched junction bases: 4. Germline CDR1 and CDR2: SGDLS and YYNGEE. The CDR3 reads CASSPGLADSYEQYF. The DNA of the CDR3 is TGTGCCAGCAGCCCGGGACTAGCGGATTCCTACGAGCAGTACTTC.

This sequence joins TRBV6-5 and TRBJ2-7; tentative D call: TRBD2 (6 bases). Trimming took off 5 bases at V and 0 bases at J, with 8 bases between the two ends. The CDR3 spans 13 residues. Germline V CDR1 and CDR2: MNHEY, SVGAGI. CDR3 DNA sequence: TGTGCCAGCAGTCGGGAGAACTCCTACGAGCAGTACTTC. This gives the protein CASSRENSYEQYF.

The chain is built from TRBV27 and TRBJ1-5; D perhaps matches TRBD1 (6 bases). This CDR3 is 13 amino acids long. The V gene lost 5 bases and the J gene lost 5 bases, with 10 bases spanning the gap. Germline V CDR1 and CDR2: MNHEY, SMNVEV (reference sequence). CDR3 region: CASSLQGDQPQHF. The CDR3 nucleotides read TGTGCCAGCAGTCTACAGGGAGATCAGCCCCAGCATTTT.

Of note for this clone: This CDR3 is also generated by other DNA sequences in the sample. CDR3 DNA: TGTGCCAGCAGTACCTCAAATCAGCCCCAGCATTTT. It yields the protein CASSTSNQPQHF. The V call is TRBV28, the J call TRBJ1-5, with D uncertain. The CDR3 covers 12 residues. Looked up from germline, CDR1 is MDHEN and CDR2 is SYDVKM. The V end was cut by 5 bases, the J end by 4 bases, with 6 bases between.

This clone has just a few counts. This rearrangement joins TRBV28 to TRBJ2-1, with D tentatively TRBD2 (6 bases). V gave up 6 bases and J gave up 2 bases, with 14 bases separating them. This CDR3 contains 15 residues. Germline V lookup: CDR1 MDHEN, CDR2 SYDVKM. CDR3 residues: CASSRGLRTYNEQFF. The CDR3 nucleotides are TGTGCCAGCAGCCGGGGACTGAGAACCTACAATGAGCAGTTCTTC.